These 17 T cell receptor beta chains were all obtained from the same sample, sequenced in a study of blood T cell repertoires in COVID-19. Clones were sequenced by immunoSEQ multiplex PCR, and TCRdb holds only the in-frame ones, with some missing. Of about 300,000 clones detected, approximately 84% appear once; the ten largest clones hold about 4%. Sequences were obtained from PBMCs or T cells enriched from blood (not recorded which). These TCRs come from a man aged 25-45 years who had recovered from COVID-19.

The V and J genes are TRBV7-8 and TRBJ2-7, with D uncertain. V was trimmed by 0 bases and J by 3 bases, leaving 18 bases between them. CDR1 is SGHVS, CDR2 FQNEAQ, per germline. This CDR3 is 17 amino acids long. As DNA, the CDR3 is TGTGCCAGCAGCTTAGCGCGTGTACAGAAAGCCCTCTACGAGCAGTACTTC. It codes for CASSLARVQKALYEQYF. The variable domain in full, completed from reference TRBV7-8 and TRBJ2-7, reads GAGVSQSPRYKVAKRGQDVALRCDPISGHVSLFWYQQALGQGPEFLTYFQNEAQLDKSGLPSDRFFAERPEGSVSTLKIQRTQQEDSAVYLCASSLARVQKALYEQYFGPGTRLTVT.

This clone appeared a few times. This rearrangement joins TRBV6-6 to TRBJ2-7; 8 bases align to TRBD1. V lost 6 bases, J lost 4 bases, and 8 bases stayed unmatched. The CDR3 totals 14 residues. The germline V gene encodes CDR1 MNHNY and CDR2 SVGAGI (reference sequence). Written as DNA, the CDR3 is TGTGCCAGCAGCAGGGGGCTTGGGAGGTACGAGCAGTACTTC. Residues: CASSRGLGRYEQYF.

The chain joins TRBV11-2 to TRBJ2-3; D is perhaps TRBD1 (5 bases). This CDR3 has 14 residues. Germline V CDR1 and CDR2: SGHAT, FQNNGV. Trimming removed 3 bases from V and 1 base from J, with 8 bases in between. The CDR3 here is CASSFGARTDTQYF. DNA for the CDR3: TGTGCCAGCAGCTTTGGGGCCCGCACAGATACGCAGTATTTT. The entire variable domain, with the rest obtained from reference TRBV11-2 and TRBJ2-3, is as follows: EAGVAQSPRYKIIEKRQSVAFWCNPISGHATLYWYQQILGQGPKLLIQFQNNGVVDDSQLPKDRFSAERLKGVDSTLKIQPAKLEDSAVYLCASSFGARTDTQYFGPGTRLTVL.

The chain combines TRBV7-6 with TRBJ2-7; the match to TRBD1 covers 8 bases. The CDR3 covers 15 residues. Germline loops: CDR1 SGHVS, CDR2 FNYEAQ. The V segment lost 4 bases and the J segment 2 bases; nucleotides outside the gene matches: 7. The CDR3 DNA follows: TGTGCCAGCAGCTCGCCCGGGACAGGCACCTACGAGCAGTACTTC. The encoded protein is CASSSPGTGTYEQYF.

The rearrangement uses TRBV27 and TRBJ2-1, with D tentatively TRBD1 (6 bases). Per germline, CDR1 MNHEY and CDR2 SMNVEV (reference sequence). V was pared by 6 bases and J by 0 bases, with 12 bases between. The CDR3 contains 15 residues. As DNA, the CDR3 is TGTGCCAGCAGCGTTACAGGGAGCTCCTACAATGAGCAGTTCTTC. It translates to CASSVTGSSYNEQFF.

The chain links TRBV6-5 to TRBJ1-3, with no clear D. This CDR3 has 14 amino acids. V gave up 2 bases and J gave up 0 bases, with 5 bases separating them. Germline V gene sequence: CDR1 MNHEY, CDR2 SVGAGI. This CDR3 is CASSYLSSGNTIYF. The CDR3 DNA reads as TGTGCCAGCAGTTACCTTAGCTCTGGAAACACCATATATTTT.

V usage is TRBV27 and J usage is TRBJ2-7; 7 positions match TRBD1. Per germline, CDR1 MNHEY and CDR2 SMNVEV (reference sequence). The CDR3 sequence is 15 residues long. The ends lost 3 bases at V and 2 bases at J; junction bases unmatched: 7. The DNA of the CDR3 is TGTGCCAGCAGTTTCGACAGGGTGGACCCCTACGAGCAGTACTTC. Translating gives CASSFDRVDPYEQYF.

V gene TRBV28 combines with J gene TRBJ1-1, with D maybe TRBD1 (5 bases). This CDR3 region has 14 residues. V was cut by 7 bases and J by 5 bases, with 17 bases left in between. CDR1 and CDR2 (germline): MDHEN, SYDVKM. DNA of the CDR3: TGTGCCAGCACCCCCCCCAGGGTGCGTACTGAAGCTTTCTTT. Its translation is CASTPPRVRTEAFF.

V gene TRBV9 combines with J gene TRBJ2-1; TRBD2 agrees at 8 bases. The CDR3 contains 15 residues. Per germline, CDR1 SGDLS and CDR2 YYNGEE. The trim removed 1 base at V and 6 bases at J, leaving 6 bases unmatched. CDR3 nucleotides: TGTGCCAGCAGCGTAAAGGGACTAGAGAGCAATGAGCAGTTCTTC. It is translated as CASSVKGLESNEQFF.

J is TRBJ2-3 and V is TRBV20-1, with D unresolved. The germline gives CDR1 DFQATT, CDR2 SNEGSKA (reference sequence). V shed 6 bases and J shed 0 bases, with 19 bases lying between them. This CDR3 spans 16 amino acids. DNA of the CDR3: TGCAGTGCCAGTCTCCTCTCGGCGCGGAGCACAGATACGCAGTATTTT. It is translated as CSASLLSARSTDTQYF.

This chain uses TRBV19 with TRBJ2-1; possibly TRBD2 for D (6 bases). CDR3 length: 16 amino acids. Trimming shortened V by 2 bases and J by 3 bases, and 14 bases separated the two germline ends. CDR1 and CDR2 (germline): LNHDA, SQIVND (reference sequence). The CDR3: CASSIFGGMGYNEQFF. CDR3 DNA: TGTGCCAGTAGTATATTCGGGGGTATGGGCTACAATGAGCAGTTCTTC.

The V gene is TRBV19, the J gene TRBJ1-4; TRBD1 might be the D (6 bases). The CDR3 length is 17 residues. CDR1 is LNHDA and CDR2 is SQIVND in the germline V gene (reference sequence). V was pared by 6 bases and J by 5 bases, with 22 bases between. The CDR3 region has the DNA TGTGCCAGTAGCCGGGACCCGGGGGGGACAAGGAATGAAAAACTGTTTTTT. It specifies CASSRDPGGTRNEKLFF.

The chain combines TRBV2 with TRBJ2-5; TRBD2 matches 7 bases. This CDR3 is 18 amino acids long. The germline V gene has CDR1 SNHLY and CDR2 FYNNEI. Trimming took 0 bases from V and 5 from J; bases not matched to a gene: 15. Here the CDR3 DNA reads TGTGCCAGCAGTGAAGCGTATAGGAGCGGGGAGGGACCGGAGACCCAGTACTTC. Its translation: CASSEAYRSGEGPETQYF.

The chain is built from TRBV27 and TRBJ2-2, with 9 positions matching TRBD1. This CDR3 has 14 amino acids. Germline assignment: CDR1 MNHEY and CDR2 SMNVEV (reference sequence). Trimming at V came to 6 bases and at J to 8 bases, leaving 7 bases not matched to a gene. CDR3 DNA sequence: TGTGCCAGCAGCCTAACGGACAGGGGAGGGGAGCTGTTTTTT. This sequence encodes CASSLTDRGGELFF.

The rearrangement uses TRBV4-1 and TRBJ1-5; D is unresolved. The V gene lost 4 bases and the J gene lost 9 bases, with 22 bases spanning the gap. CDR1 and CDR2 (germline): MGHRA, YSYEKL. There are 16 residues in the CDR3. The CDR3 DNA reads TGCGCCAGCAGCCGGACGCCTCTAGCGGAAGCCTTGCCCCAGCATTTT. Protein sequence: CASSRTPLAEALPQHF.

This chain joins TRBV7-6 and TRBJ1-1, with D possibly being TRBD1 (6 bases). Germline-derived CDR1 and CDR2 are SGHVS and FNYEAQ. CDR3 size: 13 residues. V dropped 4 bases and J dropped 3 bases, with 9 bases sitting between them. CDR3 sequence: CASSSTGYTEAFF. Here the CDR3 DNA reads TGTGCCAGCAGCTCTACAGGGTACACTGAAGCTTTCTTT.

The chain uses TRBV6-5 and TRBJ1-4; D possibly corresponds to TRBD1 (6 bases). This CDR3 has 14 residues. The V gene's germline CDR1 is MNHEY and CDR2 SVGAGI. V dropped 6 bases and J dropped 7 bases, with 15 bases sitting between them. The chain's CDR3 is CASRIRGGSEKLFF. CDR3 bases: TGTGCCAGCAGGATCAGGGGCGGGAGTGAAAAACTGTTTTTT.